This T cell receptor (beta chain) derives from a study of cytomegalovirus exposure and HLA in healthy donors. Broader study findings: Cytomegalovirus status was reportedly diagnosed by the classifier with high specificity and sensitivity. Further analysis was carried out later, and it showed several of the most significant clusters appearing linked to common viral pathogens. Earlier analysis looked at TCR beta V segments, and most were productive about 87% or about 30% of the time.

It was with 60 Vbeta and 13 Jbeta primers that the PCR ran. Method: immunoSEQ multiplex PCR; TCRdb's copy keeps in-frame clones and lacks some. The sample gives nearly 110,000 clones, 73% of which show up once; 7.5% to 9% is in the top ten. A word on this clone: Its matching antigen is unknown.

This CDR3 contains 15 residues. Germline V gene lookup returns CDR1 KGHSH and CDR2 LQKENI. Germline trimming cut 3 bases from V and 6 bases from J; bases unmatched to any gene: 6. This clonotype was sampled from a man aged 25-45 years in good health and CMV-seronegative. This rearrangement joins TRBV18 to TRBJ2-4; the match to TRBD1 covers 9 bases. Source material: PBMCs. Written as DNA, the CDR3 is TGTGCCAGCTCACCCCGGACAGGGGAGGGAAACATTCAGTACTTC. Translated, it gives CASSPRTGEGNIQYF.